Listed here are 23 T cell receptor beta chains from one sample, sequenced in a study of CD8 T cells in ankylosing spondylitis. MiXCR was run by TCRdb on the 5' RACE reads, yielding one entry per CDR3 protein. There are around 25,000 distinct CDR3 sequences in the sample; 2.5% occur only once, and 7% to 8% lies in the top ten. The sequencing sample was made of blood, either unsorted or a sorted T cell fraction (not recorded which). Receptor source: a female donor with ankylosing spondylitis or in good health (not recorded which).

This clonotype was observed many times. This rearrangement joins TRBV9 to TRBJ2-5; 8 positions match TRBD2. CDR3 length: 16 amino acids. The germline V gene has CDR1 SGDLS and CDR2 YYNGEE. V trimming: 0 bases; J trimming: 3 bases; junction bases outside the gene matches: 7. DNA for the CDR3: TGTGCCAGCAGCGTAGACCAAGCGGGGGAAGAAGAGACCCAGTACTTC. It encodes CASSVDQAGEEETQYF. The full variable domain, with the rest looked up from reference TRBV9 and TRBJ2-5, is DSGVTQTPKHLITATGQRVTLRCSPRSGDLSVYWYQQSLDQGLQFLIQYYNGEERAKGNILERFSAQQFPDLHSELNLSSLELGDSALYFCASSVDQAGEEETQYFGPGTRLLVL.

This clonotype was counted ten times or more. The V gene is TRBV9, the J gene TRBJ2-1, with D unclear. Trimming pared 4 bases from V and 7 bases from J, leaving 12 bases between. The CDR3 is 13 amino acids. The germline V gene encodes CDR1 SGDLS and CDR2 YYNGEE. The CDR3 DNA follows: TGTGCCAGCAGCACAGAGGTGGGGAATGAGCAGTTCTTC. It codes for CASSTEVGNEQFF.

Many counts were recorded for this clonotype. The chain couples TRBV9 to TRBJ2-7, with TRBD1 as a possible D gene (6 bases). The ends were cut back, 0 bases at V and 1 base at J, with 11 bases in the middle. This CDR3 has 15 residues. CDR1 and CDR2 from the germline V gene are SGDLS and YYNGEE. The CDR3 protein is CASSVGPDRSYEQYF. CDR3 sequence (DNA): TGTGCCAGCAGCGTAGGCCCTGACAGGTCCTACGAGCAGTACTTC.

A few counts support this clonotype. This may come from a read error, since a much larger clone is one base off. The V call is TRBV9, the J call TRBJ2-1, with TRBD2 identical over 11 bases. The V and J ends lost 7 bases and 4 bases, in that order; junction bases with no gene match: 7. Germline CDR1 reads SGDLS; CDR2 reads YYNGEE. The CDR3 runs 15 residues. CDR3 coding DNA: TGTGCCAGCCCTGCCGGGACTAGCGGATACAATGAGCAGTTCTTC. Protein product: CASPAGTSGYNEQFF. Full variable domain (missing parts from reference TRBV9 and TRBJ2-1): DSGVTQTPKHLITATGQRVTLRCSPRSGDLSVYWYQQSLDQGLQFLIQYYNGEERAKGNILERFSAQQFPDLHSELNLSSLELGDSALYFCASPAGTSGYNEQFFGPGTRLTVL.

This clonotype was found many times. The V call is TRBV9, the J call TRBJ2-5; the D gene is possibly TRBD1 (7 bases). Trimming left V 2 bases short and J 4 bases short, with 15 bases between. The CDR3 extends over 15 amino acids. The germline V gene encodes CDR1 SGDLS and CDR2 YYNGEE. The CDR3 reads CASSVRGERGETQYF. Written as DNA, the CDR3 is TGTGCCAGCAGCGTCAGGGGGGAGCGCGGAGAGACCCAGTACTTC.

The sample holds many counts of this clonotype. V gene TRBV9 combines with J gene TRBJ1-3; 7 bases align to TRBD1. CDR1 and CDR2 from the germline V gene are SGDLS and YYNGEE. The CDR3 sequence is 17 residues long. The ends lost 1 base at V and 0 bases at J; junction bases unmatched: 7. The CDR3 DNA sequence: TGTGCCAGCAGCGTATGGGACAGCATCACCTCTGGAAACACCATATATTTT. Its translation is CASSVWDSITSGNTIYF.

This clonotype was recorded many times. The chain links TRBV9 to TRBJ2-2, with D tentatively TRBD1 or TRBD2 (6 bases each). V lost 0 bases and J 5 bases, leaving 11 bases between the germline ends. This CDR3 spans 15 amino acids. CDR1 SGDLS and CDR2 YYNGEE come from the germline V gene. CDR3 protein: CASSVGGAQTGELFF. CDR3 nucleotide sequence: TGTGCCAGCAGCGTAGGGGGGGCGCAAACCGGGGAGCTGTTTTTT.

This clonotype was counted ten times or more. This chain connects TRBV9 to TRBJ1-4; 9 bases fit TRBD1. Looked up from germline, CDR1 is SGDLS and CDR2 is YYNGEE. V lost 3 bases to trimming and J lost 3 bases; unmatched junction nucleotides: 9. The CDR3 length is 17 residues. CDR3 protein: CASSARTGAGANEKLFF. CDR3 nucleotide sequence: TGTGCCAGCAGCGCCCGGACAGGGGCAGGGGCTAATGAAAAACTGTTTTTT. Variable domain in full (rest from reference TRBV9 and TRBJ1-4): DSGVTQTPKHLITATGQRVTLRCSPRSGDLSVYWYQQSLDQGLQFLIQYYNGEERAKGNILERFSAQQFPDLHSELNLSSLELGDSALYFCASSARTGAGANEKLFFGSGTQLSVL.

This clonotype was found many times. CDR3 sequence (DNA): TGTGCCAGCAGCGTAGAGTCGAGCGCCAATGAGCAGTTCTTC. This encodes CASSVESSANEQFF. This rearrangement joins TRBV9 to TRBJ2-1; D gene uncertain. The germline V gene encodes CDR1 SGDLS and CDR2 YYNGEE. Trimming cost V 0 bases and J 6 bases, with 10 bases left between them. This CDR3 has 14 amino acids.

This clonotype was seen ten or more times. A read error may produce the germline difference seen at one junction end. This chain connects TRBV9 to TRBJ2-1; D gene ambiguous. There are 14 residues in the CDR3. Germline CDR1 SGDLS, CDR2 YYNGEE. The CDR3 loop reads CASNVRPGHNEQFF. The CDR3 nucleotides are TGTGCCAGCAACGTACGACCCGGGCACAATGAGCAGTTCTTC.

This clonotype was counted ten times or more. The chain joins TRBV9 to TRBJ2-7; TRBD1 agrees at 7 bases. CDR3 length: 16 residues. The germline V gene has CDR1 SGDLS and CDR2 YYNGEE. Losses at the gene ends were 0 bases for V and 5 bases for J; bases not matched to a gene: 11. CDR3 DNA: TGTGCCAGCAGCGTAGCGCTTGTAGACAGGGTAAACGAGCAGTACTTC. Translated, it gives CASSVALVDRVNEQYF.

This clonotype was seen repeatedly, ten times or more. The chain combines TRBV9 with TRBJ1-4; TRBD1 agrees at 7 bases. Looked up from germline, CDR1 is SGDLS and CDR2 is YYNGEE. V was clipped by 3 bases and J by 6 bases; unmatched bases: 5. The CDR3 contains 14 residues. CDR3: CASSARQGDEKLFF. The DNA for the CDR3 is TGTGCCAGCAGCGCTCGACAGGGAGATGAAAAACTGTTTTTT.

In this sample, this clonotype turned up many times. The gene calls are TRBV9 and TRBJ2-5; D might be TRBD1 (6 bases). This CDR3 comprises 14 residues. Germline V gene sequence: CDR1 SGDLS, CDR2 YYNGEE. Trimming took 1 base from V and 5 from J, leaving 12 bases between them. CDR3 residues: CASSVSQGRETQYF. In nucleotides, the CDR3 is TGTGCCAGCAGCGTATCGCAGGGGCGGGAGACCCAGTACTTC.

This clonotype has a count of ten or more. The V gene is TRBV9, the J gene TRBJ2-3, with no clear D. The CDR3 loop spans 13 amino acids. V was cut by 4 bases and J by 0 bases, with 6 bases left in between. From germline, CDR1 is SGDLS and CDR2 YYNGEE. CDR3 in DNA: TGTGCCAGCAGCATCTCTAGCACAGATACGCAGTATTTT. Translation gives CASSISSTDTQYF.

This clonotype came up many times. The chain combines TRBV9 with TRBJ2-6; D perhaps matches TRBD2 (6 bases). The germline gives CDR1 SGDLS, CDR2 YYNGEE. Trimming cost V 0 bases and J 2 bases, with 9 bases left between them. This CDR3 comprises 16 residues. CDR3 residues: CASSVAAGTGANVLTF. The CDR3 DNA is TGTGCCAGCAGCGTAGCTGCGGGGACTGGGGCCAACGTCCTGACTTTC.

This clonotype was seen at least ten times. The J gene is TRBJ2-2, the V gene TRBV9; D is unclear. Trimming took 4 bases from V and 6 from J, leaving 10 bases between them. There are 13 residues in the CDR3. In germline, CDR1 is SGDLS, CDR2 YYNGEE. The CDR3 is CASSPSPSGELFF. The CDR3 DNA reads TGTGCCAGCAGCCCCAGTCCCTCCGGGGAGCTGTTTTTT.

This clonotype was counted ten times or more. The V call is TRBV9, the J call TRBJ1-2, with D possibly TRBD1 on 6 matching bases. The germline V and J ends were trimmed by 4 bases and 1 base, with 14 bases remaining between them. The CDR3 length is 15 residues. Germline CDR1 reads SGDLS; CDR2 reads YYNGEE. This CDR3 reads CASSRRPDSNYGYTF. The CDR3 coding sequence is TGTGCCAGCAGCAGGAGACCGGACAGTAACTATGGCTACACCTTC. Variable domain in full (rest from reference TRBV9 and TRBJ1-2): DSGVTQTPKHLITATGQRVTLRCSPRSGDLSVYWYQQSLDQGLQFLIQYYNGEERAKGNILERFSAQQFPDLHSELNLSSLELGDSALYFCASSRRPDSNYGYTFGSGTRLTVV.

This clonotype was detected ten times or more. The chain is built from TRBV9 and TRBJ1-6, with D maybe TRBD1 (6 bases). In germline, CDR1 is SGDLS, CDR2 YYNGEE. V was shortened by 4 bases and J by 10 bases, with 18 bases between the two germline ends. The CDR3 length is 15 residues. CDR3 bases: TGTGCCAGCAGCACCACACTCAGGGGTGGATCACCCCTCCACTTT. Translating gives CASSTTLRGGSPLHF.

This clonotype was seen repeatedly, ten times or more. CDR3: CASSARTSQSYNEQFF. CDR3 DNA sequence: TGTGCCAGCAGCGCTCGGACTAGCCAATCCTACAATGAGCAGTTCTTC. The chain links TRBV9 to TRBJ2-1; 8 bases are a match to TRBD2. This CDR3 region has 16 residues. The V gene end was trimmed by 3 bases and the J gene end by 1 base; junction bases not matched to a gene: 6. Germline assignment: CDR1 SGDLS and CDR2 YYNGEE.

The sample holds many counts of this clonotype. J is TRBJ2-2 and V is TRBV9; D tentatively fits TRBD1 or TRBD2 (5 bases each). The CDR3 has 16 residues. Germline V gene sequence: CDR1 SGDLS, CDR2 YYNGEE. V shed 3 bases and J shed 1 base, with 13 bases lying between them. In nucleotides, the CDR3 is TGTGCCAGCAGCGCACACGGGACGGGGAACACCGGGGAGCTGTTTTTT. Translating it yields CASSAHGTGNTGELFF.

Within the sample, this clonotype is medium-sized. The CDR3 DNA follows: TGTGCCAGCAGCGTAGACGCTAGGATAGGCGAGCAGTACTTC. Encoded protein: CASSVDARIGEQYF. J is TRBJ2-7 and V is TRBV9; D gene ambiguous. Per the germline V gene, CDR1 is SGDLS and CDR2 is YYNGEE. V gave up 0 bases and J gave up 6 bases, with 13 bases separating them. The CDR3 covers 14 residues.

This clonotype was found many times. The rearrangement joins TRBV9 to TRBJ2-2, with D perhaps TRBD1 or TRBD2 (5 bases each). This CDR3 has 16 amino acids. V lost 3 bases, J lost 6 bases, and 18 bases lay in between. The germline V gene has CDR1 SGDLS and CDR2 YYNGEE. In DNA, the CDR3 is TGTGCCAGCAGCGCGTATCTCGGGGCGGGTTCCGGGGAGCTGTTTTTT. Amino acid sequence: CASSAYLGAGSGELFF. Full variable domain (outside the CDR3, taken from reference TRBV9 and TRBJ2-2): DSGVTQTPKHLITATGQRVTLRCSPRSGDLSVYWYQQSLDQGLQFLIQYYNGEERAKGNILERFSAQQFPDLHSELNLSSLELGDSALYFCASSAYLGAGSGELFFGEGSRLTVL.

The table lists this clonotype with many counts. CDR3 DNA: TGTGCCAGCAGCGTAGCTGGGGGAGCTAACAATGAGCAGTTCTTC. Its protein product is CASSVAGGANNEQFF. This chain links TRBV9 with TRBJ2-1, with D perhaps TRBD1 or TRBD2 (5 bases each). The CDR3 sequence is 15 residues long. The ends were cut back, 0 bases at V and 5 bases at J, with 12 bases in the middle. Per the germline V gene, CDR1 is SGDLS and CDR2 is YYNGEE.